This record looks at one T cell receptor (beta chain) sequence and its context. Antigen specificity is unknown. Germline assignment: CDR1 MNHEY and CDR2 SMNVEV (reference sequence). The CDR3 extends over 12 amino acids. The V gene lost 6 bases and the J gene lost 11 bases, with 16 bases spanning the gap. These data come from a study of T cell responses to AZD1222 COVID-19 vaccine. General study points: Of spike-specific TCRs, nearly half reportedly target regions left unmutated in variants.

TCRdb's table, derived via immunoSEQ multiplex PCR, lists solely in-frame clones and lacks some. The table includes over 130,000 clones, more than 80% detected once. The sequenced sample was peripheral blood, obtained 28 days after the second AZD1222 dose. The sequence came from an adult who received the AZD1222 COVID-19 vaccine. The rearrangement uses TRBV27 and TRBJ1-1; D ambiguous. CDR3 in amino acids: CASRDPFWGAFF. In nucleotides, the CDR3 is TGTGCCAGCAGGGACCCTTTCTGGGGTGCTTTCTTT.